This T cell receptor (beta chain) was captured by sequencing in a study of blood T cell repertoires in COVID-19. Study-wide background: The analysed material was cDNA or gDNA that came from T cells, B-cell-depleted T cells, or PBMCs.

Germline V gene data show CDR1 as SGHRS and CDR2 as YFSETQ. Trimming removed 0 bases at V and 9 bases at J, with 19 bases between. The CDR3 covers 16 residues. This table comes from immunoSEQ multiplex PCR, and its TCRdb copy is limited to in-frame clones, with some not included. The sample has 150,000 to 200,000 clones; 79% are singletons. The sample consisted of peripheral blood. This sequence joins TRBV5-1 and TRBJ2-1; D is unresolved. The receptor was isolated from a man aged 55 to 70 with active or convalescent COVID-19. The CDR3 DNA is TGCGCCAGCAGCTTGGCCATCACCAACCGTGGGCCTGAGCAGTTCTTC. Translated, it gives CASSLAITNRGPEQFF.